These 17 T cell receptor beta chains originate from one sample sequenced in a study of identifying expanded T cells in peripheral blood. TCRdb's table, derived via immunoSEQ multiplex PCR, lists solely in-frame clones and lacks some. The sample yields about 130,000 clones, 75% to 90% seen once. Sequenced material: blood. All receptors derive from a person aged 18 to 75 in good health.

The table lists this clone with a count of one. V is TRBV7-3 and J is TRBJ2-1; D may correspond to TRBD1 or TRBD2 (6 bases each). The germline V gene has CDR1 SGHTA and CDR2 FQGTGA. The V end lost 1 base, the J end lost 11 bases, and 12 bases lay between the germline ends. This CDR3 has 13 amino acids. Written as DNA, the CDR3 is TGTGCCAGCAGCTTAATGGAGGGGACACAGCAGTTCTTC. Protein product: CASSLMEGTQQFF.

This clone has more than one count but fewer than ten. This rearrangement joins TRBV9 to TRBJ2-2, with 10 nucleotides matching TRBD2. CDR3 length equals 17 residues. After removal of 3 bases from V and 3 bases from J, the junction contained 8 bases not matched to a gene. Germline assignment: CDR1 SGDLS and CDR2 YYNGEE. The CDR3 loop is CASSGGSGRADTGELFF. CDR3 nucleotides: TGTGCCAGCAGCGGAGGGAGCGGGAGGGCGGACACCGGGGAGCTGTTTTTT.

V is TRBV13 and J is TRBJ2-1; 7 positions match TRBD2. The CDR3 length is 16 residues. The V gene end was trimmed by 5 bases and the J gene end by 4 bases; junction bases not matched to a gene: 11. The germline V gene has CDR1 PRHDT and CDR2 FYEKMQ (reference sequence). The CDR3 sequence: CASSTYRDYNYNEQFF. In nucleotides, the CDR3 is TGTGCCAGCAGCACCTACCGGGACTATAATTACAATGAGCAGTTCTTC.

Only one count was recorded for this clone. The V call is TRBV5-1, the J call TRBJ2-3; D remains unclear. The germline V gene encodes CDR1 SGHRS and CDR2 YFSETQ. V lost 1 base to trimming and J lost 2 bases, with 8 bases between them. The CDR3 length is 14 residues. The CDR3 region has the DNA TGCGCCAGCAGCTTGCTTCTCAACACAGATACGCAGTATTTT. Translating it yields CASSLLLNTDTQYF.

Note on this clone: Other nucleotide sequences from this sample produce the same CDR3. This sequence joins TRBV7-2 and TRBJ2-1, with 12 bases aligning to TRBD2. This CDR3 is built from 14 residues. CDR1 SGHTA and CDR2 FQGNSA come from the germline V gene. The V segment lost 6 bases and the J segment 9 bases; nucleotides outside the gene matches: 6. This CDR3 reads CASSLGLAGGEQFF. CDR3 bases: TGTGCCAGCAGTTTGGGACTAGCGGGTGGTGAGCAGTTCTTC.

This rearrangement joins TRBV7-3 to TRBJ2-7; TRBD1 is a possible D gene (5 bases). V lost 5 bases and J lost 0, with 17 bases in between. The CDR3 totals 16 residues. From germline, CDR1 is SGHTA and CDR2 FQGTGA. The DNA of the CDR3 is TGTGCCAGCAGCGCTACAGGTAGCAGATACTCCTACGAGCAGTACTTC. Protein sequence: CASSATGSRYSYEQYF.

This clone was detected only a few times. The gene calls are TRBV6-6 and TRBJ1-3, with 8 bases lining up with TRBD1. The CDR3 covers 15 residues. The V gene end was trimmed by 6 bases and the J gene end by 3 bases; junction bases not matched to a gene: 7. Germline V gene sequence: CDR1 MNHNY, CDR2 SVGAGI (reference sequence). Here the CDR3 reads CASRDTGGSGNTIYF. DNA for the CDR3: TGTGCCAGCAGAGACACAGGGGGAAGTGGAAACACCATATATTTT.

This sequence joins TRBV5-1 and TRBJ2-7; TRBD1 matches at 9 bases. Germline trimming cut 6 bases from V and 3 bases from J; bases unmatched to any gene: 4. This CDR3 region has 13 residues. Germline V gene sequence: CDR1 SGHRS, CDR2 YFSETQ. CDR3: CASKQGASYEQYF. The CDR3 bases are TGCGCCAGCAAACAGGGGGCCAGCTACGAGCAGTACTTC.

The genes are TRBV6-5 and TRBJ1-5; D is perhaps TRBD1 (5 bases). Germline loops: CDR1 MNHEY, CDR2 SVGAGI. This CDR3 contains 16 residues. V was shortened by 0 bases and J by 0 bases, with 9 bases between the two germline ends. The CDR3 region is CASSYSGGGSNQPQHF. The CDR3 DNA follows: TGTGCCAGCAGTTACTCGGGGGGTGGTAGCAATCAGCCCCAGCATTTT.

The gene calls are TRBV7-3 and TRBJ1-1; D perhaps matches TRBD1 (6 bases). V lost 2 bases and J lost 8, with 15 bases in between. Germline lookup yields CDR1 SGHTA and CDR2 FQGTGA. This CDR3 contains 14 residues. In DNA, the CDR3 is TGTGCCAGCAGCTTAGGAGGGACAATCTCAGAAGCTTTCTTT. It yields the protein CASSLGGTISEAFF.

V is TRBV29-1 and J is TRBJ1-1; D is possibly TRBD1 (5 bases). This CDR3 is 14 amino acids long. The germline V and J ends were trimmed by 7 bases and 3 bases, with 18 bases remaining between them. Per germline, CDR1 SQVTM and CDR2 ANQGSEA. Here the CDR3 reads CSGREPGRDTEAFF. Here the CDR3 DNA reads TGCAGCGGTCGAGAACCGGGACGGGACACTGAAGCTTTCTTT.

This chain links TRBV19 with TRBJ2-5, with 11 bases fitting TRBD1. V trimming: 2 bases; J trimming: 2 bases; junction bases outside the gene matches: 4. The CDR3 contains 16 residues. Per the germline V gene, CDR1 is LNHDA and CDR2 is SQIVND (reference sequence). CDR3 residues: CASSILGTGGQETQYF. CDR3 bases: TGTGCCAGTAGTATACTCGGGACAGGGGGGCAAGAGACCCAGTACTTC.

The V and J genes are TRBV7-2 and TRBJ1-4; TRBD1 matches 9 bases. Germline CDR1 SGHTA, CDR2 FQGNSA. V lost 5 bases, J lost 4 bases, and 5 bases stayed unmatched. CDR3 length equals 15 residues. Here the CDR3 reads CASSPPTGGNEKLFF. As DNA, the CDR3 is TGTGCCAGCAGCCCCCCGACAGGGGGTAATGAAAAACTGTTTTTT.

The V call is TRBV18, the J call TRBJ2-1; a weak D match, TRBD2 (6 bases). With 6 bases removed from V and 3 bases from J, the gap between germline ends came to 12 bases. CDR1 KGHSH and CDR2 LQKENI come from the germline V gene. This CDR3 region has 14 residues. The CDR3 loop reads CASSRDAGYNEQFF. DNA for the CDR3: TGTGCCAGCTCGCGGGACGCCGGCTACAATGAGCAGTTCTTC.

The chain is built from TRBV10-3 and TRBJ2-2; 8 positions match TRBD1. Germline V gene lookup returns CDR1 ENHRY and CDR2 SYGVKD. The CDR3 sequence is 14 residues long. Trimming took 8 bases from V and 1 from J; bases not matched to a gene: 3. CDR3 amino acids: CAISDRENTGELFF. The CDR3 nucleotides are TGTGCCATCTCGGACAGGGAGAACACCGGGGAGCTGTTTTTT.

V and J are TRBV5-5 and TRBJ2-2; 8 bases fit TRBD2. The CDR3 loop spans 14 amino acids. The V gene's germline CDR1 is SGHKS and CDR2 YYEKEE (reference sequence). V lost 3 bases and J lost 7; bases outside the gene matches: 5. The CDR3: CASSSGLGVGELFF. For the CDR3, the DNA is TGTGCCAGCAGCTCGGGACTAGGAGTCGGGGAGCTGTTTTTT.

On this clone itself: The sample carries other DNA sequences with the same CDR3. The chain uses TRBV7-2 and TRBJ2-5, with a possible D match to TRBD2 (6 bases). CDR3 length equals 12 residues. Germline CDR1 is SGHTA and CDR2 is FQGNSA. V lost 4 bases to trimming and J lost 5 bases, with 8 bases between them. The CDR3 protein is CASSSSGETQYF. The CDR3 DNA is TGTGCCAGCAGCTCAAGCGGGGAGACCCAGTACTTC.